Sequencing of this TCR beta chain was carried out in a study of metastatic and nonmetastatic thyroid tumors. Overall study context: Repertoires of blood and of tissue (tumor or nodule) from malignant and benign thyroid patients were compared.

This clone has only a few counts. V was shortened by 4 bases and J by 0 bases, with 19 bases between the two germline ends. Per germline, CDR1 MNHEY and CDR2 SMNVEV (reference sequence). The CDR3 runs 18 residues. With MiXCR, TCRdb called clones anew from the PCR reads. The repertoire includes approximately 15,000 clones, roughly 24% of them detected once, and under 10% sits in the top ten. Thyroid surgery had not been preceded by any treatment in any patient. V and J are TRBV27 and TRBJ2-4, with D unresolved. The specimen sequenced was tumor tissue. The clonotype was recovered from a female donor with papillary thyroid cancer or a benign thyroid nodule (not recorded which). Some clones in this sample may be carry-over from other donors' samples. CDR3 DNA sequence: TGTGCCAGCAGTTCCTTAATAGAAATTGACGGAGCCAAAAACATTCAGTACTTC. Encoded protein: CASSSLIEIDGAKNIQYF.